This TCR beta chain derives from a study of beta chain features in type 1 diabetes. The germline gives CDR1 SGHRS, CDR2 YFSETQ. This CDR3 contains 12 residues. V shed 3 bases, J shed 13 bases, and the junction held 9 bases outside the gene matches. The whole isolated RNA underwent reverse transcription, so sequencing captured expressed TCRB transcripts. Libraries were prepared by immunoSEQ multiplex PCR; TCRdb keeps only in-frame clonotypes and omits some of them. Of more than 100,000 clones in the sample, roughly 10% were seen once. This clone has a handful of counts. Its antigen is still unknown. General study results and limits: Moderate but significant shortening of TCRB CDR3s was recorded in all four CD4+ subsets from Type 1 diabetes patients.

The chain is built from TRBV5-1 and TRBJ1-1; 7 bases map to TRBD1. The receptor's source is a man aged 25 to 45 with type 1 diabetes. The source material was central memory CD4+ T cells from blood. The CDR3 DNA is TGCGCCAGCAGCTCCACCGGGACAGAGGTTTTCTTT. Its translation: CASSSTGTEVFF. The full variable domain, in which reference TRBV5-1 and TRBJ1-1 provide the parts outside the CDR3, is KAGVTQTPRYLIKTRGQQVTLSCSPISGHRSVSWYQQTPGQGLQFLFEYFSETQRNKGNFPGRFSGRQFSNSRSEMNVSTLELGDSALYLCASSSTGTEVFFGQGTRLTVV.